The present T cell receptor beta chain was sequenced within a study of T-cell reconstitution after alpha-beta-depleted transplantation in children. The CDR3 length is 13 residues. V was trimmed by 5 bases and J by 0 bases, leaving 9 bases between them. Germline assignment: CDR1 DFQATT and CDR2 SNEGSKA (reference sequence). This clonotype occurred many times. TCRbeta library construction was performed incorporating unique molecular identifiers. TCRdb re-called the PCR reads with MiXCR, one entry per CDR3 protein. The sample records about 370,000 distinct CDR3 sequences, roughly 20% being singletons. The source of this sequence is a human donor who donated a stem cell graft to a child with acute myeloid leukemia. The chain uses TRBV20-1 and TRBJ2-3; the D is unclear. The source material was PBMCs from the stem cell graft donor, sampled from the stem cell graft. CDR3 in DNA: TGCAGTGCTGGGCAGACAAGCACAGATACGCAGTATTTT. Protein sequence: CSAGQTSTDTQYF.